This T cell receptor beta chain was sequenced in a study of blood T cell repertoires in COVID-19. On the study more broadly: Sources were T cells, B-cell-depleted T cells, or PBMCs; the material itself was cDNA or gDNA.

In the original workflow: From reference gene primer amplification, estimates of nucleated cell counts were derived. The table came from immunoSEQ multiplex PCR; TCRdb's copy has only in-frame clones and leaves some out. That table furnishes V, J and clone size, whereas the DNA furnished D and trimming. The table lists 200,000 to 250,000 clones, about 83% of them singletons. CDR3 length equals 13 residues. Germline-derived CDR1 and CDR2 are MNHNS and SASEGT. The trim removed 6 bases at V and 7 bases at J, leaving 8 bases unmatched. This clonotype originated in a man older than 75 with acute or convalescent COVID-19. The sample consisted of peripheral blood. The gene calls are TRBV6-1 and TRBJ1-1; TRBD1 matches at 7 bases. The CDR3 DNA follows: TGTGCCAGCAGGGGGGGACAGACATATGAAGCTTTCTTT. Translated, it gives CASRGGQTYEAFF.